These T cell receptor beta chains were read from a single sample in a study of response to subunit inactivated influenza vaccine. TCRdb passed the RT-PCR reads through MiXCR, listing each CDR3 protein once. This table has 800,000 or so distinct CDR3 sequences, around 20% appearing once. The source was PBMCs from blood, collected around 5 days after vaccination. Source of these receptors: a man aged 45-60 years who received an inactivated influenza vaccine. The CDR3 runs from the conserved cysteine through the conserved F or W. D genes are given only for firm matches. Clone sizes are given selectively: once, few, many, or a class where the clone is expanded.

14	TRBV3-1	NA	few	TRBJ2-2	CASSPQVGSGELFF	TGTGCCAGCAGCCCACAAGTGGGGTCCGGGGAGCTGTTTTTT
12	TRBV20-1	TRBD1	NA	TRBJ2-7	CSGGTGWYEQYF	TGCAGCGGTGGGACAGGGTGGTACGAGCAGTACTTC
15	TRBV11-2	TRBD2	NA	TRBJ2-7	CASSLGWGGVPEQYF	TGTGCCAGCAGCTTAGGGTGGGGGGGGGTCCCCGAGCAGTACTTC
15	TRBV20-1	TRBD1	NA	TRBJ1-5	CSARKYRGGNQPQHF	TGCAGTGCTAGAAAATACAGGGGCGGCAATCAGCCCCAGCATTTT
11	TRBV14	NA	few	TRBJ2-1	CASSRSYEQFF	TGTGCCAGCAGCCGTAGCTATGAGCAGTTCTTC
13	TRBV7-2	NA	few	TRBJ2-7	CASSFPPRAEQYF	TGTGCCAGCAGCTTCCCTCCTAGGGCCGAGCAGTACTTC
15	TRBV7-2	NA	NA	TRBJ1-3	CASSLVALSGNTIYF	TGTGCCAGCAGCTTAGTGGCCCTCTCTGGAAACACCATATATTTT
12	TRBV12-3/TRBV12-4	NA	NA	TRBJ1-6	CASSFFGSPLHF	TGTGCCAGCAGTTTCTTCGGCTCACCCCTCCACTTT
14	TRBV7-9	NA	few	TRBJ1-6	CASSRGGNNSPLHF	TGTGCCAGCAGCCGAGGGGGGAATAATTCACCCCTCCACTTT
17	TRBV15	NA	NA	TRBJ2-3	CATSSGYRVFSTDTQYF	TGTGCCACCAGCAGTGGATACAGGGTTTTCAGCACAGATACGCAGTATTTT
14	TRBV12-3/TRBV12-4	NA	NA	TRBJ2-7	CASSFKGVYHEQYF	TGTGCCAGCAGTTTTAAGGGGGTTTACCACGAGCAGTACTTC
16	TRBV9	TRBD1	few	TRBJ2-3	CASSAIPTGLIDTQYF	TGTGCCAGCAGCGCTATCCCGACAGGGCTTATAGATACGCAGTATTTT
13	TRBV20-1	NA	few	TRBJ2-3	CSASPPNTDTQYF	TGCAGTGCTAGTCCCCCTAACACAGATACGCAGTATTTT
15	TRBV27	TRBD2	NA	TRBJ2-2	CASSRTSPPRGELFF	TGTGCCAGCAGCCGGACTAGCCCGCCCCGGGGGGAGCTGTTTTTT
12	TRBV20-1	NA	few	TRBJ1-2	CSARPALYGYTF	TGCAGTGCTCGGCCGGCACTCTATGGCTACACCTTC
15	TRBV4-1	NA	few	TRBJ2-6	CASTQQFSGANVLTF	TGCGCCAGCACCCAACAGTTCTCTGGGGCCAACGTCCTGACTTTC
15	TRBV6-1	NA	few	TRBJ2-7	CASRVGQSNSYEQYF	TGTGCCAGCAGGGTCGGACAGTCGAACTCCTACGAGCAGTACTTC
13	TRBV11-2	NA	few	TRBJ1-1	CASSLDFGIEAFF	TGTGCCAGCAGCTTAGATTTTGGGATTGAAGCTTTCTTT
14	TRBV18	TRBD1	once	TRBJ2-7	CASSQKTGGYEQYF	TGTGCCAGCTCACAAAAGACAGGGGGCTACGAGCAGTACTTC
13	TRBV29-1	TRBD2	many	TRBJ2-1	CSVRLAGYNEQFF	TGCAGCGTCCGACTAGCGGGGTACAATGAGCAGTTCTTC
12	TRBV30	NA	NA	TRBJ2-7	CAWSTPHGEQYF	TGTGCCTGGAGTACCCCTCACGGAGAGCAGTACTTC
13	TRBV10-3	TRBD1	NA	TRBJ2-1	CAIRDRVGNEQFF	TGTGCCATCAGGGACAGGGTGGGAAATGAGCAGTTCTTC
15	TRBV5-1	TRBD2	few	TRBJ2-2	CASSGGLAGTGELFF	TGCGCCAGCAGCGGGGGACTAGCGGGAACCGGGGAGCTGTTTTTT
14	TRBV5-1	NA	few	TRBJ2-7	CASSLAPSDHEQYF	TGCGCCAGCAGCTTGGCCCCTAGCGACCACGAGCAGTACTTC
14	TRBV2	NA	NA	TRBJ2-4	CASSIVVAKNIQYF	TGTGCCAGCAGCATTGTCGTAGCCAAAAACATTCAGTACTTC
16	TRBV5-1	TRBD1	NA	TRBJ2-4	CASSKGAWGPKNIQYF	TGCGCCAGCAGCAAGGGGGCCTGGGGGCCCAAAAACATTCAGTACTTC
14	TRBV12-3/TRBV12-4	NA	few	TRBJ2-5	CASSSYDRIETQYF	TGTGCCAGCAGTTCTTACGACAGGATCGAGACCCAGTACTTC
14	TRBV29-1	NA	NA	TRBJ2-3	CSVRQTLLTDTQYF	TGCAGCGTGCGACAGACCCTACTCACAGATACGCAGTATTTT
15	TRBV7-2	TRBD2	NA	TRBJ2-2	CATGGVAGATGELFF	TGTGCCACCGGAGGGGTAGCGGGGGCGACCGGGGAGCTGTTTTTT
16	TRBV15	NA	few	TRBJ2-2	CATSGIRGVVPGELFF	TGTGCCACCAGCGGCATCAGGGGAGTAGTTCCCGGGGAGCTGTTTTTT
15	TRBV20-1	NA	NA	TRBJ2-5	CSARDQTGTKRTQYF	TGCAGTGCTAGAGATCAAACAGGGACCAAGAGAACCCAGTACTTC
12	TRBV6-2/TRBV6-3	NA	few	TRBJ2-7	CASSVLRAEQYF	TGTGCCAGCAGTGTTCTCAGGGCAGAGCAGTACTTC
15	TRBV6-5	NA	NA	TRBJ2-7	CASSYSSGLPYEQYF	TGTGCCAGCAGTTACTCCTCGGGGCTACCCTACGAGCAGTACTTC
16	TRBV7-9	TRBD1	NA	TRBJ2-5	CASSSLTGGDQETQYF	TGTGCCAGCAGCTCCCTGACAGGGGGTGACCAAGAGACCCAGTACTTC
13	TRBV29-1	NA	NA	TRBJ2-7	CSVAADGVGEQYF	TGCAGCGTTGCCGCCGACGGCGTGGGGGAGCAGTACTTC
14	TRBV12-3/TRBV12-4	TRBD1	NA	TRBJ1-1	CASNGQGLNTEAFF	TGTGCCAGCAACGGACAGGGACTGAACACTGAAGCTTTCTTT
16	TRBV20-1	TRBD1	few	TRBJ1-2	CSAYRDRVVNNYGYTF	TGCAGTGCTTACCGGGACAGGGTCGTAAATAACTATGGCTACACCTTC